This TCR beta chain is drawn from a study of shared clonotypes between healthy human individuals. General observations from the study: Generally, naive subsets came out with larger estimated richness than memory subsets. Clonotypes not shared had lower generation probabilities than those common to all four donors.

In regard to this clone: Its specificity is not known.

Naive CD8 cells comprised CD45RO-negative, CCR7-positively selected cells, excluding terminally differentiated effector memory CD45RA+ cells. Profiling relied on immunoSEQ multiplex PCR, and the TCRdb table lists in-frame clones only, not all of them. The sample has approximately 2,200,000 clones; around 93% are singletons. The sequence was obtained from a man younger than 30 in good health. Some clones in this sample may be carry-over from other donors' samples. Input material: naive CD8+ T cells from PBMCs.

CDR3 coding DNA: TGTGCCAGCAGCCACCGACAGGGCGGTCAAGATACGCAGTATTTT. This gives the protein CASSHRQGGQDTQYF. The chain carries TRBV7-9 and TRBJ2-3; 7 bases map to TRBD1. Per germline, CDR1 SEHNR and CDR2 FQNEAQ (reference sequence). The CDR3 runs to 15 residues. V lost 5 bases and J lost 5; bases outside the gene matches: 10.